This T cell receptor beta chain is drawn from a study of monozygotic twins with inflammatory bowel disease. The study, taken as a whole, reports: Twins with IBD were found to have lower TCRbeta diversity (inverse Simpson) than healthy co-twins. There were differing immunosuppressive treatments, which may have added variability to patient repertoires. The analysis did not separate different T cell subtypes.

TCRdb re-called the 5' RACE reads and gives one entry per CDR3 protein, without DNA. This table lists around 450,000 distinct CDR3 sequences. With respect to this clonotype: Its target is not known.

Whole blood supplied total RNA, and T cells were not sorted. The TCR was taken from a human donor with ulcerative colitis or Crohn's disease, or a healthy co-twin of an affected twin (not recorded which). The specimen sequenced was blood.

The CDR3 spells CASSQLDLIANTGELFF. V is TRBV4-1 and J is TRBJ2-2. CDR1 and CDR2 from the germline V gene are MGHRA and YSYEKL. The CDR3 sequence is 17 residues long.